Shown below are 16 T cell receptor beta chains from a single sample sequenced in a study of blood T cell repertoires in COVID-19. The table came from immunoSEQ multiplex PCR; TCRdb's copy has only in-frame clones and leaves some out. The table records approximately 170,000 clones, 75% to 90% of them present only once. Sequencing was carried out using peripheral blood. All receptors derive from a man aged 25-45 years with acute or convalescent COVID-19.

The chain joins TRBV18 to TRBJ1-1; no clear D. CDR3 length: 16 amino acids. Germline lookup yields CDR1 KGHSH and CDR2 LQKENI. V was trimmed by 0 bases and J by 0 bases, leaving 11 bases between them. CDR3: CASSPPVKPMNTEAFF. The CDR3 bases are TGTGCCAGCTCACCACCGGTAAAGCCCATGAACACTGAAGCTTTCTTT.

The CDR3 protein is CASSKAGAYEQYF. As DNA, the CDR3 is TGTGCCAGCAGCAAAGCGGGAGCCTACGAGCAGTACTTC. The chain is built from TRBV9 and TRBJ2-7, with 8 bases aligning to TRBD2. CDR1 and CDR2 from the germline V gene are SGDLS and YYNGEE. Trimming took 4 bases from V and 2 from J; bases not matched to a gene: 2. The CDR3 runs to 13 residues.

The chain uses TRBV28 and TRBJ1-3; no clear D gene. This CDR3 spans 14 amino acids. V was clipped by 6 bases and J by 6 bases, with 15 bases between them. Germline values: CDR1 MDHEN, CDR2 SYDVKM. CDR3 amino acids: CASSPSHLTNTIYF. The DNA for the CDR3 is TGTGCCAGCAGCCCCTCCCACTTAACAAACACCATATATTTT. The full variable domain, in which reference TRBV28 and TRBJ1-3 provide the parts outside the CDR3, is DVKVTQSSRYLVKRTGEKVFLECVQDMDHENMFWYRQDPGLGLRLIYFSYDVKMKEKGDIPEGYSVSREKKERFSLILESASTNQTSMYLCASSPSHLTNTIYFGEGSWLTVV.

The J gene is TRBJ1-2, the V gene TRBV6-5; unclear D gene. This CDR3 region has 13 residues. Trimming removed 6 bases at V and 0 bases at J, with 8 bases between. Germline V lookup: CDR1 MNHEY, CDR2 SVGAGI. CDR3 nucleotides: TGTGCCAGCAGCAAACAAGCTAACTATGGCTACACCTTC. Its translation: CASSKQANYGYTF.

In its sample, this clone was seen a few times. V and J are TRBV5-4 and TRBJ2-3, with no clear D. CDR1 and CDR2 from the germline V gene are SGHNT and YYREEE (reference sequence). V was trimmed by 4 bases and J by 0 bases, leaving 15 bases between them. This CDR3 is 16 amino acids long. The CDR3 loop is CASSGRLATSTDTQYF. The CDR3 DNA is TGTGCCAGCAGCGGTAGACTGGCTACTAGCACAGATACGCAGTATTTT.

The chain is built from TRBV6-5 and TRBJ1-3; D perhaps matches TRBD1 (6 bases). The CDR3 loop spans 14 amino acids. V shed 7 bases and J shed 0 bases, with 10 bases lying between them. The germline CDR1 and CDR2 sequences are MNHEY and SVGAGI. CDR3 DNA: TGTGCCAGCAACAGGGACCCCTCTGGAAACACCATATATTTT. This sequence encodes CASNRDPSGNTIYF.

The rearrangement links TRBV5-1 to TRBJ2-2; 7 nucleotides match TRBD1. V trimming: 8 bases; J trimming: 2 bases; junction bases outside the gene matches: 9. CDR3 size: 15 residues. From germline, CDR1 is SGHRS and CDR2 YFSETQ. CDR3 DNA: TGCGCCAGACTACTGGGGACAGAAAACACCGGGGAGCTGTTTTTT. Encoded protein: CARLLGTENTGELFF.

The chain is built from TRBV6-6 and TRBJ1-2; D remains unclear. This CDR3 has 13 residues. Trimming pared 6 bases from V and 0 bases from J, leaving 8 bases between. The germline V gene encodes CDR1 MNHNY and CDR2 SVGAGI (reference sequence). CDR3 protein: CASSLRSNYGYTF. The DNA of the CDR3 is TGTGCCAGCAGCCTCAGATCTAACTATGGCTACACCTTC.

The chain uses TRBV27 and TRBJ2-3; 10 bases align to TRBD2. This CDR3 has 16 residues. CDR1 is MNHEY and CDR2 is SMNVEV in the germline V gene (reference sequence). Trimming took 2 bases from V and 7 from J; bases not matched to a gene: 9. The CDR3 spells CASSLTSGNTYHTQYF. In nucleotides, the CDR3 is TGTGCCAGCAGTTTAACTAGCGGGAACACTTATCATACGCAGTATTTT.

The V call is TRBV5-4, the J call TRBJ1-1; D ambiguous. Germline CDR1 SGHNT, CDR2 YYREEE (reference sequence). The CDR3 has 13 residues. V gave up 4 bases and J gave up 0 bases, with 7 bases separating them. This chain's CDR3 is CASSRGLNTEAFF. The CDR3 DNA reads TGTGCCAGCAGCCGCGGGTTGAACACTGAAGCTTTCTTT.

The chain links TRBV6-5 to TRBJ2-1; the match to TRBD2 covers 8 bases. The CDR3 loop spans 13 amino acids. Looked up from germline, CDR1 is MNHEY and CDR2 is SVGAGI. V dropped 8 bases and J dropped 8; count of bases not matched to a gene: 8. CDR3 sequence (DNA): TGTGCCAGCCTCAGACGGGGGGGTGATGAGCAGTTCTTC. Translating gives CASLRRGGDEQFF.

The chain couples TRBV18 to TRBJ2-1; 16 bases align to TRBD2. V lost 3 bases and J lost 6; bases outside the gene matches: 5. The CDR3 totals 17 residues. CDR1 is KGHSH, CDR2 LQKENI, per germline. CDR3 sequence: CASSPGLAGGRSNEQFF. CDR3 nucleotides: TGTGCCAGCTCACCGGGACTAGCGGGGGGGCGGTCCAATGAGCAGTTCTTC.

This chain uses TRBV7-8 with TRBJ1-2, with D possibly being TRBD1 (6 bases). This CDR3 has 14 residues. Germline V gene lookup returns CDR1 SGHVS and CDR2 FQNEAQ. The V and J ends lost 3 bases and 2 bases respectively, with 10 bases between them. Here the CDR3 DNA reads TGTGCCAGCAGCTTGCCGGGACAAAACTATGGCTACACCTTC. As protein: CASSLPGQNYGYTF. Drawing the rest from reference TRBV7-8 and TRBJ1-2, the complete variable domain is GAGVSQSPRYKVAKRGQDVALRCDPISGHVSLFWYQQALGQGPEFLTYFQNEAQLDKSGLPSDRFFAERPEGSVSTLKIQRTQQEDSAVYLCASSLPGQNYGYTFGSGTRLTVV.

The gene calls are TRBV28 and TRBJ2-1; possibly TRBD2 for D (6 bases). The CDR3 covers 14 residues. V lost 1 base and J lost 10, with 14 bases in between. Germline V gives CDR1 MDHEN, CDR2 SYDVKM. The chain's CDR3 is CASSLSGSPREQFF. CDR3 sequence (DNA): TGTGCCAGCAGTTTATCCGGGAGCCCCCGCGAGCAGTTCTTC.

The chain has TRBV18 and TRBJ2-4; D uncertain. This CDR3 contains 15 residues. V shed 3 bases and J shed 1 base, with 10 bases lying between them. Germline-derived CDR1 and CDR2 are KGHSH and LQKENI. The CDR3: CASSPEFRAKNIQYF. Here the CDR3 DNA reads TGTGCCAGCTCACCCGAATTTCGGGCCAAAAACATTCAGTACTTC.

This chain uses TRBV20-1 with TRBJ1-1; a weak D match, TRBD1 (5 bases). The CDR3 loop spans 11 amino acids. The germline V gene has CDR1 DFQATT and CDR2 SNEGSKA (reference sequence). Trimming took off 6 bases at V and 5 bases at J, with 10 bases between the two ends. CDR3 residues: CSAADRTEAFF. The CDR3 region has the DNA TGCAGTGCCGCCGACAGAACTGAAGCTTTCTTT.